These 29 T cell receptor beta chains share one sample of origin, sequenced in a study of blood T cell repertoires in COVID-19. Only in-frame clones appear in the TCRdb table, and some are missing; sequencing was by immunoSEQ multiplex PCR. In the table there are tens of thousands of clones, 79% of which are singletons. Sequencing was carried out using peripheral blood. The source is a human donor in a cohort sampled during active COVID-19.

This clone was seen ten or more times. The rearrangement links TRBV7-8 to TRBJ1-4; unclear D gene. V shed 5 bases and J shed 6 bases, with 19 bases lying between them. The germline V gene has CDR1 SGHVS and CDR2 FQNEAQ. The CDR3 extends over 16 amino acids. CDR3 sequence reads: CASSQPPGQVDEKLFF. CDR3 bases: TGTGCCAGCAGCCAACCACCGGGTCAAGTAGATGAAAAACTGTTTTTT.

V usage is TRBV7-9 and J usage is TRBJ2-7; unclear D gene. The V end was cut by 2 bases, the J end by 5 bases, with 16 bases between. The CDR3 runs to 15 residues. Per the germline V gene, CDR1 is SEHNR and CDR2 is FQNEAQ (reference sequence). The CDR3 here is CASSLSTGTKDEQYF. The CDR3 DNA is TGTGCCAGCAGCTTATCCACCGGAACTAAGGACGAGCAGTACTTC.

V gene TRBV14 combines with J gene TRBJ2-1; D uncertain. Per the germline V gene, CDR1 is SGHDN and CDR2 is FVKESK. V was clipped by 1 base and J by 16 bases, with 11 bases between them. This CDR3 comprises 11 residues. This CDR3 is CASSQGVAEFF. The CDR3 DNA follows: TGTGCCAGCAGCCAAGGAGTAGCTGAATTCTTC.

The gene calls are TRBV5-1 and TRBJ2-2; 8 bases map to TRBD2. The CDR3 extends over 16 amino acids. Per germline, CDR1 SGHRS and CDR2 YFSETQ. Unmatched junction bases numbered 6, after V lost 0 bases and J lost 5 bases. CDR3 in DNA: TGCGCCAGCAGCTTGGCCGGGAGGGCAAGAACCGGGGAGCTGTTTTTT. Protein sequence: CASSLAGRARTGELFF. Supplemented by reference TRBV5-1 and TRBJ2-2, the full variable domain reads KAGVTQTPRYLIKTRGQQVTLSCSPISGHRSVSWYQQTPGQGLQFLFEYFSETQRNKGNFPGRFSGRQFSNSRSEMNVSTLELGDSALYLCASSLAGRARTGELFFGEGSRLTVL.

The rearrangement uses TRBV3-1 (or the pseudogene TRBV3-2) and TRBJ2-7; a weak D match, TRBD2 (6 bases). This CDR3 contains 13 residues. Trimming stripped 4 bases from V and 2 bases from J, with 9 bases between. Germline V gene lookup returns CDR1 LGHDT and CDR2 YNNKEL (reference sequence). The CDR3 nucleotides are TGTGCCAGCAGCCTGGCGGGAACCTACGAGCAGTACTTC. Encoded protein: CASSLAGTYEQYF.

The rearrangement uses TRBV6-1 and TRBJ2-1; a possible D gene is TRBD1 (6 bases). The germline V gene encodes CDR1 MNHNS and CDR2 SASEGT. V shed 2 bases and J shed 8 bases, with 13 bases lying between them. The CDR3 runs to 14 residues. The CDR3 here is CASSERTAIDEQFF. CDR3 DNA: TGTGCCAGCAGTGAAAGGACAGCCATCGATGAGCAGTTCTTC.

The chain carries TRBV6-2 or TRBV6-3 and TRBJ1-5, with 8 bases that match TRBD1. The CDR3 spans 14 residues. Germline V gene data show CDR1 as MNHEY and CDR2 as SVGEGT. The V and J ends lost 4 bases and 4 bases, in that order; junction bases with no gene match: 3. CDR3 coding DNA: TGTGCCAGCAGTTCCCGGACAGGGAATCAGCCCCAGCATTTT. This encodes CASSSRTGNQPQHF.

The V gene is TRBV11-2, the J gene TRBJ2-5; D possibly corresponds to TRBD2 (6 bases). Germline V gene lookup returns CDR1 SGHAT and CDR2 FQNNGV. With 5 bases removed from V and 2 bases from J, the gap between germline ends came to 12 bases. The length of the CDR3 is 14 residues. DNA of the CDR3: TGTGCCAGCAGCCCCGGAGGGCGGCAAGAGACCCAGTACTTC. Its protein product is CASSPGGRQETQYF.

The chain links TRBV5-4 to TRBJ2-7; 14 nucleotides match TRBD2. This CDR3 contains 15 residues. The V gene's germline CDR1 is SGHNT and CDR2 YYREEE (reference sequence). Trimming took 4 bases from V and 3 from J; bases not matched to a gene: 3. For the CDR3, the DNA is TGTGCCAGCAGCCGGACTAGCGGGAGGCTCTACGAGCAGTACTTC. It translates to CASSRTSGRLYEQYF.

The chain employs TRBV6-2 or TRBV6-3 and TRBJ2-3; D uncertain. Trimming took 1 base from V and 6 from J, leaving 5 bases between them. Germline CDR1 and CDR2: MNHEY and SVGEGT. The CDR3 is 12 amino acids. The CDR3 DNA is TGTGCCAGCAGTTACTTCAGGGATACGCAGTATTTT. The encoded protein is CASSYFRDTQYF.

This chain connects TRBV4-2 to TRBJ1-2; D is ambiguous. From germline, CDR1 is LGHNA and CDR2 YNFKEQ. V shed 0 bases and J shed 8 bases, with 10 bases lying between them. This CDR3 contains 13 residues. CDR3 residues: CASSQDPSRGYTF. The CDR3 nucleotides are TGTGCCAGCAGCCAAGATCCATCGAGGGGCTACACCTTC.

The CDR3 loop reads CSAQLDYGYTF. The DNA of the CDR3 is TGCAGTGCTCAACTTGACTATGGCTACACCTTC. The genes are TRBV20-1 and TRBJ1-2, with D hard to call. The germline V gene encodes CDR1 DFQATT and CDR2 SNEGSKA (reference sequence). The CDR3 spans 11 residues. Trimming stripped 5 bases from V and 3 bases from J, with 7 bases between.

This clone turned up a few times. This chain joins TRBV5-6 and TRBJ2-7, with D maybe TRBD1 (5 bases). This CDR3 is built from 15 residues. The germline V and J ends were trimmed by 2 bases and 0 bases, with 12 bases remaining between them. CDR1 and CDR2 (germline): SGHDT, YYEEEE. In DNA form, the CDR3 reads TGTGCCAGCAGCTTCTCAGGGTCTATCTCCTACGAGCAGTACTTC. This encodes CASSFSGSISYEQYF.

This chain joins TRBV28 and TRBJ1-2, with TRBD1 matching 10 bases. The V gene end was trimmed by 7 bases and the J gene end by 5 bases; junction bases not matched to a gene: 16. The CDR3 is 17 residues long. CDR1 and CDR2 (germline): MDHEN, SYDVKM. The CDR3 coding sequence is TGTGCCAGCACCCGACTGAAGAGGACAGGGGGTAATTATGGCTACACCTTC. Its translation is CASTRLKRTGGNYGYTF.

The table lists this clone with a count of one. At one end, the junction sequence differs from germline, possibly due to a read error. This chain uses TRBV19 with TRBJ2-6; D might be TRBD1 (5 bases). From germline, CDR1 is LNHDA and CDR2 SQIVND (reference sequence). The CDR3 spans 16 residues. The CDR3 sequence: CASSTGRLSGANVLTF. As DNA, the CDR3 is TGTGCCAGTAGTACGGGCCGTTTGTCTGGGGCCAACGTTCTGACTTTC.

This clone was detected a few times. V and J are TRBV11-1 and TRBJ2-7, with TRBD2 matching over 8 bases. The CDR3 has 16 residues. Unmatched junction bases numbered 4, after V lost 0 bases and J lost 0 bases. Germline V gives CDR1 SGHAT, CDR2 FQDESV (reference sequence). The CDR3 DNA sequence: TGTGCCAGCAGCTTAGCCGGGACTAGGAGCTCCTACGAGCAGTACTTC. Its translation is CASSLAGTRSSYEQYF.

This chain connects TRBV20-1 to TRBJ1-1; TRBD1 might be the D (5 bases). V lost 3 bases to trimming and J lost 6 bases, with 14 bases between them. The germline V gene encodes CDR1 DFQATT and CDR2 SNEGSKA (reference sequence). The CDR3 is made up of 13 amino acids. Written as DNA, the CDR3 is TGCAGTGCTAGTGAAAAAACAGGCCCTGAAGCTTTCTTT. Amino acid sequence: CSASEKTGPEAFF.

This clone was observed at least ten times. This sample includes further DNA sequences coding for the same CDR3. This chain connects TRBV9 to TRBJ2-7; 8 positions match TRBD2. Germline CDR1 SGDLS, CDR2 YYNGEE. This CDR3 comprises 15 residues. J gave up 0 bases and V 4 bases, and 6 bases lay outside the gene matches. The CDR3 DNA is TGTGCCAGCAGCCGGGGGGGACCGAGCTCCTACGAGCAGTACTTC. As protein: CASSRGGPSSYEQYF.

The V call is TRBV3-1 (or the pseudogene TRBV3-2), the J call TRBJ2-7, with D possibly being TRBD1 (6 bases). This CDR3 has 17 residues. Trimming took off 3 bases at V and 1 base at J, with 19 bases between the two ends. CDR1 is LGHDT and CDR2 is YNNKEL in the germline V gene (reference sequence). CDR3 amino acids: CASSHLYNRELSYEQYF. The CDR3 DNA follows: TGTGCCAGCAGCCACCTCTACAACAGGGAGCTTTCCTACGAGCAGTACTTC.

The chain links TRBV7-9 to TRBJ1-6; 7 bases fit TRBD1. The CDR3 extends over 14 amino acids. V shed 5 bases and J 8 bases; nucleotides not matched to a gene: 6. CDR1 is SEHNR and CDR2 is FQNEAQ in the germline V gene (reference sequence). This CDR3 is CASSQDRPDSPLHF. As DNA, the CDR3 is TGTGCCAGCAGCCAGGACAGGCCGGATTCACCCCTCCACTTT.

The chain employs TRBV2 and TRBJ2-1; perhaps TRBD2 as D (5 bases). This CDR3 spans 15 amino acids. Trimming removed 7 bases at V and 0 bases at J, with 13 bases between. Germline V gene sequence: CDR1 SNHLY, CDR2 FYNNEI. The CDR3 bases are TGTGCCAGCACCGAGGGTCCGAGCTCCTACAATGAGCAGTTCTTC. It specifies CASTEGPSSYNEQFF.

The V and J genes are TRBV6-5 and TRBJ2-6; 9 bases are a match to TRBD1. CDR1 MNHEY and CDR2 SVGAGI come from the germline V gene. The CDR3 is 15 amino acids. After removal of 6 bases from V and 0 bases from J, the junction contained 0 bases not matched to a gene. Here the CDR3 reads CASRTGGSGANVLTF. The DNA for the CDR3 is TGTGCCAGCAGGACAGGGGGCTCTGGGGCCAACGTCCTGACTTTC.

The chain has TRBV12-1 and TRBJ2-1; the tabulated D call, TRBD2, remains unverified against the DNA. TRBV12-1 is an annotated pseudogene. The CDR3 spans 16 residues. CDR3 sequence reads: CASSSRREYSYNEQFF. CDR3 DNA sequence: TGTGCCAGCAGCTCCCGCCGGGAGTATTCCTACAATGAGCAGTTCTTC.

The V and J genes are TRBV12-1 and TRBJ2-1; the DNA was not used to check the table's D call, TRBD2. TRBV12-1 is recorded as a pseudogene. This CDR3 contains 18 residues. Here the CDR3 DNA reads TGTGCCACCTTTACCGGGACTAGCGGATTTCGCTCCTACAATGAGCAGTTCTTC. This translates into CATFTGTSGFRSYNEQFF.

This clone was counted a single time. CDR3 region: CASSLRPRGGSNEKLFF. The CDR3 DNA reads as TGTGCCAGCAGTTTAAGACCCCGCGGCGGTTCTAATGAAAAACTGTTTTTT. This sequence joins TRBV28 and TRBJ1-4; D is undetermined. The V gene lost 2 bases and the J gene lost 3 bases, with 16 bases spanning the gap. The CDR3 length is 17 residues. Germline loops: CDR1 MDHEN, CDR2 SYDVKM.

This clone has more than one count but fewer than ten. The rearrangement joins TRBV10-3 to TRBJ1-1; 10 positions agree with TRBD1. The V gene end was trimmed by 2 bases and the J gene end by 3 bases; junction bases not matched to a gene: 3. Germline V gives CDR1 ENHRY, CDR2 SYGVKD. The CDR3 sequence is 15 residues long. CDR3 residues: CAISEVGQGDTEAFF. The DNA of the CDR3 is TGTGCCATCAGTGAGGTAGGACAGGGGGACACTGAAGCTTTCTTT.

This chain joins TRBV5-1 and TRBJ2-7; 9 bases fit TRBD2. The germline gives CDR1 SGHRS, CDR2 YFSETQ. The CDR3 runs 15 residues. With 4 bases clipped from V and 7 bases from J, the junction kept 12 bases outside the gene matches. The CDR3 nucleotides read TGCGCCAGCAGCGTGGAGGGAGCGGGGGGCTTGGAGCAGTACTTC. This gives the protein CASSVEGAGGLEQYF.

This sequence joins TRBV5-8 and TRBJ2-7, with TRBD2 matching 7 bases. CDR3 length equals 14 residues. V shed 2 bases and J 1 base; nucleotides not matched to a gene: 3. The germline V gene encodes CDR1 SGHTS and CDR2 YDEGEE. The CDR3 region is CASSLLGGSYEQYF. DNA for the CDR3: TGTGCCAGCAGCTTATTGGGGGGGTCCTACGAGCAGTACTTC.

This clone turned up a few times. This chain joins TRBV3-1 (or the pseudogene TRBV3-2) and TRBJ1-3; tentative D call: TRBD1 (5 bases). The germline V gene has CDR1 LGHDT and CDR2 YNNKEL (reference sequence). The CDR3 has 15 amino acids. V was trimmed by 1 base and J by 2 bases, leaving 9 bases between them. The CDR3 coding sequence is TGTGCCAGCAGCCAAGGTAGGGGTCCTGGAAACACCATATATTTT. Translating gives CASSQGRGPGNTIYF.